This entry lists 30 T cell receptor beta chains sequenced from one sample in a study of blood T cell repertoires in COVID-19. Libraries were prepared by immunoSEQ multiplex PCR; TCRdb keeps only in-frame clonotypes and omits some of them. The table lists some 48,000 clones, roughly nine tenths of them singletons. Material: peripheral blood. The receptors were sampled from a woman of 80 years or more in a cohort sampled during active or convalescent COVID-19.

This clone was detected only once. The chain's CDR3 is CASSPGYNQPQHF. CDR3 nucleotides: TGTGCCAGCAGCCCAGGGTACAATCAGCCCCAGCATTTT. This chain connects TRBV12-3 or TRBV12-4 to TRBJ1-5, with a tentative D call TRBD1 (5 bases). Trimming cost V 6 bases and J 3 bases, with 9 bases left between them. The CDR3 covers 13 residues.

This clone was counted only a few times. This rearrangement joins TRBV6-2 or TRBV6-3 to TRBJ2-2; 10 bases line up with TRBD1. Germline loops: CDR1 MNHEY, CDR2 SVGEGT. V lost 2 bases to trimming and J lost 7 bases; unmatched junction nucleotides: 7. The CDR3 sequence is 16 residues long. The CDR3 is CASSYAGTGVVGELFF. The CDR3, as DNA: TGTGCCAGCAGTTACGCCGGGACAGGGGTCGTCGGGGAGCTGTTTTTT.

This clone has a single count. The chain joins TRBV24-1 to TRBJ1-2; D is undetermined. V was trimmed by 5 bases and J by 5 bases, leaving 8 bases between them. This CDR3 is built from 12 residues. The germline CDR1 and CDR2 sequences are KGHDR and SFDVKD. The CDR3 bases are TGTGCCACCAGTGGTACTACTTATGGCTACACCTTC. Translation: CATSGTTYGYTF.

The gene calls are TRBV6-2 or TRBV6-3 and TRBJ2-3, with TRBD1 matching 8 bases. The length of the CDR3 is 15 residues. Germline values: CDR1 MNHEY, CDR2 SVGEGT. Trimming at V came to 2 bases and at J to 1 base, leaving 2 bases not matched to a gene. In DNA form, the CDR3 reads TGTGCCAGCAGTTACAACAGGGGGGGCACAGATACGCAGTATTTT. Its protein is CASSYNRGGTDTQYF.

The gene calls are TRBV5-4 and TRBJ2-5, with D possibly TRBD1 on 5 matching bases. V lost 5 bases to trimming and J lost 5 bases, with 19 bases between them. The germline V gene has CDR1 SGHNT and CDR2 YYREEE (reference sequence). CDR3 length: 15 residues. For the CDR3, the DNA is TGTGCCAGCAGGACGGACATTTTAACCCGGGAGACCCAGTACTTC. Translated, it gives CASRTDILTRETQYF.

Concerning this clone itself: Given the absence of the conserved phenylalanine or tryptophan at the CDR3 end, a read error is likely. The DNA is left out, because the CDR3 cannot be placed on it with certainty; the CDR3 is given as TCRdb lists it. This chain uses TRBV27 with TRBJ1-4. CDR1 MNHEY and CDR2 SMNVEV come from the germline V gene (reference sequence). The CDR3 adds up to 8 amino acids, both ends counted. CDR3 in amino acids: CASRSSHR.

This clone was picked up one time. The chain carries TRBV10-3 and TRBJ2-3; 8 bases align to TRBD1. The V and J ends lost 6 bases and 4 bases, in that order; junction bases with no gene match: 0. This CDR3 spans 12 amino acids. Germline V CDR1 and CDR2: ENHRY, SYGVKD. CDR3 bases: TGTGCCATCAGACAGGGGGCAGATACGCAGTATTTT. It translates to CAIRQGADTQYF.

The count of this clone is one. The chain employs TRBV6-5 and TRBJ1-3; D ambiguous. V lost 6 bases and J 1 base, leaving 10 bases between the germline ends. This CDR3 spans 14 amino acids. The germline CDR1 and CDR2 sequences are MNHEY and SVGAGI. This chain's CDR3 is CASSIGFSGNTIYF. The CDR3 nucleotides are TGTGCCAGCAGCATCGGGTTTTCTGGAAACACCATATATTTT.

The chain is built from TRBV7-2 and TRBJ2-7; the match to TRBD1 covers 7 bases. The germline V gene has CDR1 SGHTA and CDR2 FQGNSA. Losses at the gene ends were 5 bases for V and 0 bases for J; bases not matched to a gene: 7. This CDR3 spans 15 amino acids. The CDR3 DNA reads as TGTGCCAGCAGCCTGGGACAGTCGAGCTCCTACGAGCAGTACTTC. Translation gives CASSLGQSSSYEQYF. The whole variable domain, filled in from reference TRBV7-2 and TRBJ2-7, reads GAGVSQSPSNKVTEKGKDVELRCDPISGHTALYWYRQSLGQGLEFLIYFQGNSAPDKSGLPSDRFSAERTGGSVSTLTIQRTQQEDSAVYLCASSLGQSSSYEQYFGPGTRLTVT.

The rearrangement joins TRBV18 to TRBJ2-1; D is unresolved. The germline V gene encodes CDR1 KGHSH and CDR2 LQKENI. Trimming took off 2 bases at V and 0 bases at J, with 17 bases between the two ends. This CDR3 has 18 amino acids. CDR3 sequence (DNA): TGTGCCAGCTCACCAGGGTCCCCTCTATACAGCTCCTACAATGAGCAGTTCTTC. Translation: CASSPGSPLYSSYNEQFF.

The chain employs TRBV28 and TRBJ2-7; 13 positions agree with TRBD2. The CDR3 is 19 amino acids. With V trimmed by 5 bases and J by 3 bases, 16 bases remained unmatched. Germline CDR1 MDHEN, CDR2 SYDVKM. This CDR3 reads CASSLPPGLAGPHVYEQYF. The CDR3 DNA sequence: TGTGCCAGCAGTCTTCCCCCGGGACTAGCGGGACCCCACGTCTACGAGCAGTACTTC.

The CDR3 region has the DNA TGTGCCAGCAGCTTGGGAACAGCCCCGGGAAGGGCCAACGTCCTGACTTTC. This gives the protein CASSLGTAPGRANVLTF. The rearrangement uses TRBV5-4 and TRBJ2-6; D might be TRBD2 (5 bases). In germline, CDR1 is SGHNT, CDR2 YYREEE (reference sequence). The CDR3 contains 17 residues. Trimming left V 0 bases short and J 5 bases short, with 15 bases between.

The CDR3 DNA reads as TGTGCCAGCAGCGGGGGGCGTTGGAATGGCTACACCTTC. Its protein is CASSGGRWNGYTF. V gene TRBV12-3 or TRBV12-4 combines with J gene TRBJ1-2, with D possibly matching TRBD1 (6 bases). The V end lost 6 bases, the J end lost 6 bases, and 14 bases lay between the germline ends. This CDR3 contains 13 residues.

V gene TRBV9 combines with J gene TRBJ1-6; TRBD1 agrees at 7 bases. V dropped 0 bases and J dropped 4; count of bases not matched to a gene: 4. This CDR3 comprises 16 residues. CDR1 and CDR2 (germline): SGDLS, YYNGEE. CDR3 DNA: TGTGCCAGCAGCGTAGGGTCAGGGGGATATAATTCACCCCTCCACTTT. Translating gives CASSVGSGGYNSPLHF.

This clone showed up just once. V is TRBV28 and J is TRBJ1-1, with a weak D call TRBD1 (5 bases). Trimming left V 8 bases short and J 1 base short, with 14 bases between. Germline V gene sequence: CDR1 MDHEN, CDR2 SYDVKM. CDR3 size: 14 residues. CDR3: CASGVGAPNTEAFF. CDR3 sequence (DNA): TGTGCCAGCGGGGTAGGGGCCCCGAACACTGAAGCTTTCTTT.

The chain recombines TRBV11-3 with TRBJ2-4, with 10 bases lining up with TRBD2. The V and J ends lost 4 bases and 7 bases, in that order; junction bases with no gene match: 16. Germline V gives CDR1 SGHNT, CDR2 YENEEA. The CDR3 is 18 amino acids. As DNA, the CDR3 is TGTGCCAGCAGCTCCCTCTCAGGGCTAGCGGGAGTCGCTAACATTCAGTACTTC. This encodes CASSSLSGLAGVANIQYF.

A single count supports this clone. The CDR3 sequence is CASSELGAPQNIQYF. The CDR3 DNA reads TGTGCCAGCAGTGAATTAGGAGCCCCCCAAAACATTCAGTACTTC. The chain recombines TRBV6-1 with TRBJ2-4, with D unresolved. Between the trimmed V and J ends, which lost 2 bases and 5 bases, there was a span of 13 bases. This CDR3 is 15 amino acids long. Germline V CDR1 and CDR2: MNHNS, SASEGT.

The chain links TRBV11-3 to TRBJ2-2; TRBD1 matches at 7 bases. The CDR3 sequence is 14 residues long. Germline V gene sequence: CDR1 SGHNT, CDR2 YENEEA. The V gene end was trimmed by 7 bases and the J gene end by 4 bases; junction bases not matched to a gene: 6. The CDR3 spells CASTRQGITGELFF. The CDR3 nucleotides read TGTGCCAGCACGCGACAGGGAATCACCGGGGAGCTGTTTTTT.

This clone was seen a few times. CDR3 coding DNA: TGCGCCAGCAGCTTACTCCTAGGACAGGGTGGCTACACCTTC. It yields the protein CASSLLLGQGGYTF. The chain carries TRBV5-1 and TRBJ1-2; 8 nucleotides line up with TRBD1. This CDR3 region has 14 residues. The V segment lost 2 bases and the J segment 7 bases; nucleotides outside the gene matches: 7. Looked up from germline, CDR1 is SGHRS and CDR2 is YFSETQ.

J is TRBJ2-7 and V is TRBV5-1, with a weak D call TRBD2 (6 bases). V was clipped by 0 bases and J by 4 bases, with 11 bases between them. Germline loops: CDR1 SGHRS, CDR2 YFSETQ. The CDR3 runs 14 residues. The DNA of the CDR3 is TGCGCCAGCAGCTTGGCCGGGAGTCAGTACGAGCAGTACTTC. It specifies CASSLAGSQYEQYF.

The rearrangement joins TRBV6-5 to TRBJ1-6; D is ambiguous. CDR1 is MNHEY, CDR2 SVGAGI, per germline. Deletions cut 6 bases from V and 5 bases from J, with 8 bases between. The CDR3 covers 13 residues. Here the CDR3 DNA reads TGTGCCAGCAGACAGCCTCATAATTCACCCCTCCACTTT. It specifies CASRQPHNSPLHF.

V and J are TRBV24-1 and TRBJ1-1, with D unclear. Germline V CDR1 and CDR2: KGHDR, SFDVKD. V lost 5 bases, J lost 4 bases, and 10 bases lay in between. CDR3 length: 13 residues. CDR3 protein: CATSGSASTEAFF. The CDR3 coding sequence is TGTGCCACCAGTGGCTCAGCTAGCACTGAAGCTTTCTTT.

The rearrangement links TRBV5-8 to TRBJ2-1; D gene unclear. CDR1 SGHTS and CDR2 YDEGEE come from the germline V gene. CDR3 size: 12 residues. The V end lost 0 bases, the J end lost 9 bases, and 7 bases lay between the germline ends. CDR3: CASSLELSEQFF. The CDR3 DNA reads TGTGCCAGCAGCTTGGAACTTTCTGAGCAGTTCTTC.

V is TRBV29-1 and J is TRBJ2-5; 8 positions agree with TRBD1. There are 13 residues in the CDR3. CDR1 is SQVTM, CDR2 ANQGSEA, per germline. The V and J ends lost 4 bases and 5 bases, in that order; junction bases with no gene match: 6. CDR3 in amino acids: CSVVPGGLETQYF. In nucleotides, the CDR3 is TGCAGCGTTGTCCCAGGGGGCTTGGAGACCCAGTACTTC.

The chain combines TRBV29-1 with TRBJ2-1; 10 bases are shared with TRBD2. Germline V gene sequence: CDR1 SQVTM, CDR2 ANQGSEA. V lost 8 bases to trimming and J lost 12 bases; unmatched junction nucleotides: 13. The CDR3 is made up of 13 amino acids. The DNA of the CDR3 is TGCAGCCTCACTAGCGGGGACGGGGTTTGGCAGTTCTTC. It specifies CSLTSGDGVWQFF.

This clone has just one count. In nucleotides, the CDR3 is TGTGCCAGCAGCTTAGATGGAGGGAGCTCTGGAAACACCATATATTTT. Translated: CASSLDGGSSGNTIYF. The rearrangement joins TRBV11-3 to TRBJ1-3; no clear D gene. The germline gives CDR1 SGHNT, CDR2 YENEEA. There are 16 residues in the CDR3. Trimming took off 0 bases at V and 0 bases at J, with 9 bases between the two ends.

The V call is TRBV2, the J call TRBJ1-1; D perhaps matches TRBD1 (5 bases). The V and J ends lost 4 bases and 4 bases respectively, with 7 bases between them. CDR1 SNHLY and CDR2 FYNNEI come from the germline V gene. This CDR3 has 12 residues. CDR3 loop: CASSGGGTEAFF. Written as DNA, the CDR3 is TGTGCCAGCAGTGGGGGGGGCACTGAAGCTTTCTTT.

This chain connects TRBV7-2 to TRBJ1-1; 7 nucleotides match TRBD1. This CDR3 region has 11 residues. CDR1 is SGHTA, CDR2 FQGNSA, per germline. With 3 bases clipped from V and 11 bases from J, the junction kept 3 bases outside the gene matches. The CDR3 here is CASSLGQKAFF. CDR3 DNA: TGTGCCAGCAGCTTGGGACAGAAGGCTTTCTTT.

The rearrangement uses TRBV9 and TRBJ2-5; tentative D call: TRBD2 (6 bases). The CDR3 length is 17 residues. V lost 4 bases and J lost 0, with 19 bases in between. CDR1 is SGDLS, CDR2 YYNGEE, per germline. The CDR3 is CASSPRGSGVYQETQYF. The CDR3 DNA sequence: TGTGCCAGCAGCCCCCGGGGGAGCGGAGTTTACCAAGAGACCCAGTACTTC.

This chain joins TRBV27 and TRBJ1-5; 7 bases align to TRBD1. This CDR3 has 14 amino acids. Per the germline V gene, CDR1 is MNHEY and CDR2 is SMNVEV (reference sequence). V gave up 4 bases and J gave up 5 bases; unmatched junction bases: 5. This chain's CDR3 is CASSSGDRYQPQHF. The CDR3 bases are TGTGCCAGCAGTTCAGGGGACAGATATCAGCCCCAGCATTTT.